This T cell receptor beta chain is from a study of graft-versus-host responses after intestinal transplantation (dated by TCRdb to the early 2020s). Background on the whole study: Multivisceral, liver-intestinal, or isolated intestinal transplants were received by the recipients. Every recipient was given anti-thymocyte globulin induction, then maintenance tacrolimus and steroids for 2 to 3 years. Bulk TCR-beta CDR3 sequencing was used to track graft-versus-host and host-versus-graft alloreactive T cell clones in the graft, circulation and bone marrow after intestinal transplantation. To identify alloreactive clones, pre-transplant mixed lymphocyte reaction products were sequenced and compared with unstimulated pre-transplant donor and recipient T cells. Of the roughly 25 intestinal transplant recipients enrolled in the cohort, one of whom was a retransplant, a few patients without pretransplant specimens were excluded. Donor T cell macrochimerism was defined as a peak of at least 4% donor T cells among recipient peripheral blood mononuclear cells. Instead of going to the commercial service, samples from three later patients were sequenced in-house on an Illumina MiSeq and processed with MiXCR.

The protocol used for the library was the immunoSEQ multiplex PCR assay. In most patients, genomic DNA was isolated using the Qiagen DNeasy Blood and Tissue Kit and sent frozen to Adaptive Biotechnologies for TCR sequencing. High-throughput TCR-beta CDR3 sequencing of genomic DNA from most patients was performed by Adaptive Biotechnologies. Per the source publication's procedure: Adaptive's ImmunoSEQ software supplied the TCR sequencing data for 15 to 20 patients, while MiXCR and VDJtools were used to process a few other patients. To correct CD4 versus CD8 sorting errors, sequences present in both subsets at a frequency ratio below 5:1 were removed. CDR3 nucleotide sequences shared between donor and recipient were removed because their origin could not be assigned. To count as alloreactive, a clone needed at least 2-fold expansion over unstimulated cells and a minimum CFSE-low frequency of 0.002% (template counts) or 0.001% (read counts). Clones were considered mappable if detected in sequenced pre-transplant spleen, lymph node, or MLR CFSE-low populations of the donor or recipient. Cumulative frequency of alloreactive clones was calculated as a percentage of all sequences weighted by copy number. In TCRdb, the immuneACCESS table is reduced to in-frame sequences with V and J assigned. These tables do not hold every clone; where another copy was compared, an unresolved V gene accounts for under half, and the others remain unexplained. D and trimming were read from the DNA, whereas the V and J calls and clone size are those reported in that table. Present in this sample are roughly 99,000 clones, 87% of which were seen just once. The ten top clones hold less than 0.85% of the sample.

The germline V gene encodes CDR1 MNHNY and CDR2 SVGAGI (reference sequence). The CDR3, cysteine through phenylalanine, is 15 amino acids long. CDR3 DNA is the only sequence kept; it has 45 bases, read in frame from the first base. Clipping removes 5 bases from V and 2 bases from J, with 6 as the unmatched junction base count. Notes on this clone: Its antigen is still unknown. No clone much larger than this one lies a single base away; base qualities are absent.

The time point label, as the study defines it: cells obtained before transplantation from donor or recipient. CD3+CD4+ and CD3+CD8+ populations were FACS-sorted from unstimulated pre-transplant donor and recipient cells taken from spleen or lymph nodes. General conclusions and limits of the study: GvH clones were detected in recipient bone marrow, and some appeared earlier in ileal mucosa or blood, consistent with an intestinal mucosal origin. The relatively low number and heterogeneity of intestinal transplant patients limited the conclusions. Early after transplant, peak levels of circulating GvH clones were found to be associated with declines in HvG clones. In patients with donor T cell macrochimerism, the allografts had high GvH to HvG T cell clonal ratios.

The chain links TRBV6-6 with TRBJ2-3; 8 of the junction bases match TRBD1. The receptor's source is a human donor who was the organ donor for an intestinal transplant. This sample comprised unstimulated CD4+ T cells sorted from spleen or lymph node cells, obtained before transplant. The CDR3 reads as follows: CASSPGQGITDTQYF. The DNA reads TGTGCCAGCAGTCCAGGACAGGGAATCACAGATACGCAGTATTTT.